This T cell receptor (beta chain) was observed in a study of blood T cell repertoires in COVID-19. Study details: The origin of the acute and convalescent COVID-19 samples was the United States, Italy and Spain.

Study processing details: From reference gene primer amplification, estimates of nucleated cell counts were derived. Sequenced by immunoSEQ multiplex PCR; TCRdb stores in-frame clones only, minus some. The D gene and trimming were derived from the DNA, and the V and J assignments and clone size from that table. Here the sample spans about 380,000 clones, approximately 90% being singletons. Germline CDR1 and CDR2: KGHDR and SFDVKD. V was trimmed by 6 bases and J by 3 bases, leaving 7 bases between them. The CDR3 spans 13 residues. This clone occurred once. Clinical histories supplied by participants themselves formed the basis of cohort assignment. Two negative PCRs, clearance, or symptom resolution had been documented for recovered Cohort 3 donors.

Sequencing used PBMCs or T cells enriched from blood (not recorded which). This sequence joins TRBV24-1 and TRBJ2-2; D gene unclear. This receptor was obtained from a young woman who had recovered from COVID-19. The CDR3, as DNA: TGTGCCACCAGTCAGGCGTACACCGGGGAGCTGTTTTTT. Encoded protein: CATSQAYTGELFF.